The present entry profiles one T cell receptor beta chain with its context. The target antigen is unknown. V was shortened by 6 bases and J by 3 bases, with 11 bases between the two germline ends. Germline CDR1 reads MDHEN; CDR2 reads SYDVKM. The CDR3 runs to 14 residues. The source of the sample is a study of cytomegalovirus exposure and HLA in healthy donors. Overall study findings and caveats: Analysis performed later found roughly 18,000 TCR beta sequences associated with HLA alleles at 0.05 false discovery rate. The later analysis indicated that the majority of CMV-associated TCR beta chains appeared HLA-restricted.

PCR amplification relied on 60 Vbeta primers (plus 13 Jbeta primers). Generated by immunoSEQ multiplex PCR, the TCRdb table keeps only in-frame clones and is missing some. Here the sample spans about 130,000 clones, 55% to 75% being singletons. Sequenced: PBMCs. This chain connects TRBV28 to TRBJ2-2; possibly TRBD1 for D (5 bases). This TCR was recovered from a human donor in good health. Here the CDR3 DNA reads TGTGCCAGCAGCGAAGGGGTGCACACCGGGGAGCTGTTTTTT. Protein sequence: CASSEGVHTGELFF. Variable domain in full (rest from reference TRBV28 and TRBJ2-2): DVKVTQSSRYLVKRTGEKVFLECVQDMDHENMFWYRQDPGLGLRLIYFSYDVKMKEKGDIPEGYSVSREKKERFSLILESASTNQTSMYLCASSEGVHTGELFFGEGSRLTVL.